These T cell receptor beta chains were read from a single sample in a study of T cells in Graves' hyperthyroidism and ophthalmopathy. Via MiXCR, TCRdb re-called the multiplex PCR reads, giving one row per CDR3 protein. Among some 380,000 distinct CDR3 sequences listed, roughly 13% were seen once. Sequencing was performed on blood. Source of these receptors: a man aged 30 to 39 with Graves' hyperthyroidism that later progressed to Graves' ophthalmopathy. CDR3s include the opening cysteine and the closing phenylalanine or tryptophan. A D gene is named only where the DNA matches it firmly. Expanded clones get a size class; other rows say once, few or many, or leave the size out.

many,TRBJ1-2,-,TRBV20-1,CSARDPLSWNYGYTF,TGCAGTGCTAGAGATCCCCTGTCTTGGAACTATGGCTACACCTTC
many,TRBJ2-5,TRBD2,TRBV6-5,CASSYYGGYQETQYF,TGTGCCAGCAGTTACTACGGGGGGTATCAAGAGACCCAGTACTTC
many,TRBJ1-2,-,TRBV28,CASSPLSTSLGYGYTF,TGTGCCAGCAGCCCATTGAGTACGTCTTTGGGGTATGGCTACACCTTC
few,TRBJ1-3,-,TRBV7-2,CASSDRTNTGNTIYF,TGTGCCAGCAGCGACCGGACCAACACTGGAAACACCATATATTTT
many,TRBJ2-1,TRBD1,TRBV20-1,CSASGTGNYNEQFF,TGCAGTGCTTCCGGGACAGGAAACTACAATGAGCAGTTCTTC
many,TRBJ1-1,TRBD1,TRBV5-1,CASFPGTEVLLNTEAFF,TGCGCCAGCTTTCCGGGGACAGAAGTTCTTTTGAACACTGAAGCTTTCTTT
many,TRBJ2-2,-,TRBV28,CASSFSTGELFF,TGTGCCAGCAGTTTCAGCACCGGGGAGCTGTTTTTT
many,TRBJ2-7,-,TRBV12-3/TRBV12-4,CASSLWAGSYEQYF,TGTGCCAGCAGTTTATGGGCGGGCTCCTACGAGCAGTACTTC
many,TRBJ1-1,TRBD1,TRBV5-1,CASSLGTGGKTEAFF,TGCGCCAGCAGCTTGGGGACAGGGGGCAAGACTGAAGCTTTCTTT
few,TRBJ2-5,-,TRBV10-3,CAPPPPPASTVLETQYF,TGTGCCCCCCCCCCCCCCCCGGCCAGTACGGTATTGGAGACCCAGTACTTC
many,TRBJ2-1,-,TRBV27,CASSPIPRAHNEQFF,TGTGCCAGCAGTCCGATCCCGCGGGCCCACAATGAGCAGTTCTTC
many,TRBJ1-2,-,TRBV20-1,CSASGPKEGGYTF,TGCAGTGCTAGCGGACCAAAGGAGGGAGGCTACACCTTC
-,TRBJ2-7,TRBD2,TRBV4-2,CASSQEGLAGDEQYF,TGTGCCAGCAGCCAAGAGGGACTAGCGGGGGACGAGCAGTACTTC
many,TRBJ2-5,-,TRBV6-1,CASSWGTLQETQYF,TGTGCCAGCAGTTGGGGAACACTCCAAGAGACCCAGTACTTC
many,TRBJ2-3,TRBD1,TRBV12-5,CASGSGTASTDTQYF,TGTGCTAGTGGTTCCGGGACAGCTTCCACAGATACGCAGTATTTT
-,TRBJ1-5,-,TRBV2,CASTGAARNQPQHF,TGTGCCAGCACTGGCGCGGCGCGAAATCAGCCCCAGCATTTT
many,TRBJ2-5,-,TRBV27,CASSLVWGQLETQYF,TGTGCCAGCAGTTTAGTGTGGGGGCAACTGGAGACCCAGTACTTC
many,TRBJ2-6,-,TRBV6-1,CASSGEWVPGANVLTF,TGTGCCAGCAGTGGAGAGTGGGTGCCCGGGGCCAACGTCCTGACTTTC
few,TRBJ2-7,TRBD2,TRBV7-2,CASSRGTSGGREQYF,TGTGCCAGCAGCCGCGGGACTAGCGGGGGGAGGGAGCAGTACTTC
many,TRBJ2-7,TRBD1,TRBV28,CASSPRTGGIYEQYF,TGTGCCAGCAGCCCGAGGACAGGGGGCATTTACGAGCAGTACTTC
-,TRBJ2-7,-,TRBV4-1,CASSQIPFSYEQYF,TGCGCCAGCAGCCAAATCCCCTTTTCCTACGAGCAGTACTTC
many,TRBJ1-1,-,TRBV11-3,CASSSLTEAFF,TGTGCCAGCAGCTCCCTTACTGAAGCTTTCTTT
many,TRBJ2-1,-,TRBV3-1,CASSQGDNEQFF,TGTGCCAGCAGCCAAGGAGATAATGAGCAGTTCTTC
many,TRBJ2-4,-,TRBV12-3/TRBV12-4,CASSLGGVGAKNIQYF,TGTGCCAGCAGTTTAGGTGGGGTCGGGGCCAAAAACATTCAGTACTTC
-,TRBJ2-3,-,TRBV10-3,CAISEFTTSTDTQYF,TGTGCCATCAGTGAGTTTACAACTAGCACAGATACGCAGTATTTT